The 11 T cell receptor beta chains below come from one sample, sequenced in a study of OX40 agonist ivuxolimab in advanced cancers. The library came from the immunoSEQ multiplex PCR assay. TCRdb took over this immuneACCESS table, retaining in-frame rearrangements with V and J assigned. Such tables are incomplete; in checked studies, under half of the missing clones stem from an unresolved V gene, and the remainder is unexplained. The sample includes some 19,000 clones, with 80% to 90% observed a single time. Around 15% of the sample is in the top ten clones. Here the sequenced sample was CD4+ or CD8+ T cells sorted from blood, taken in a trial of the OX40 agonist ivuxolimab. Receptors were obtained from an adult with an advanced solid tumor such as melanoma, head and neck, liver or kidney cancer.

The gene calls are TRBV6-5 and TRBJ2-3; tentative D call: TRBD2 (6 bases). Germline V gene sequence: CDR1 MNHEY, CDR2 SVGAGI. V shed 0 bases and J shed 1 base, with 8 bases lying between them. The CDR3 has 15 amino acids. CDR3 DNA sequence: TGTGCCAGCAGTTACTCGATAGCGGGCACAGATACGCAGTATTTT. This sequence encodes CASSYSIAGTDTQYF.

The CDR3 DNA reads TGTGCCAGCAGCCCTGGCTCCTACGAGCAGTACTTC. It specifies CASSPGSYEQYF. This sequence joins TRBV5-6 and TRBJ2-7; D uncertain. The CDR3 spans 12 residues. V dropped 4 bases and J dropped 0 bases, with 5 bases sitting between them. The V gene's germline CDR1 is SGHDT and CDR2 YYEEEE. The full variable domain, completed using reference TRBV5-6 and TRBJ2-7, is DAGVTQSPTHLIKTRGQQVTLRCSPKSGHDTVSWYQQALGQGPQFIFQYYEEEERQRGNFPDRFSGHQFPNYSSELNVNALLLGDSALYLCASSPGSYEQYFGPGTRLTVT.

This clone has more than one count but fewer than ten. The rearrangement uses TRBV7-9 and TRBJ2-3; the D is unclear. V lost 8 bases to trimming and J lost 1 base, with 25 bases between them. Germline V gene sequence: CDR1 SEHNR, CDR2 FQNEAQ (reference sequence). The CDR3 spans 18 residues. The CDR3, as DNA: TGTGCCAGCCGCCACCCCCCTCTCAGTGGGCCCCGCACAGATACGCAGTATTTT. Encoded protein: CASRHPPLSGPRTDTQYF.

The chain uses TRBV4-1 and TRBJ1-1; D is unclear. CDR1 is MGHRA, CDR2 YSYEKL, per germline. With 0 bases removed from V and 7 bases from J, the gap between germline ends came to 6 bases. The CDR3 is 12 amino acids. The CDR3 spells CASSQDGYEAFF. CDR3 nucleotide sequence: TGCGCCAGCAGCCAAGATGGATATGAAGCTTTCTTT.

The rearrangement links TRBV7-8 to TRBJ1-2; weak D call: TRBD1 (6 bases). V lost 0 bases to trimming and J lost 8 bases, with 16 bases between them. The CDR3 has 15 amino acids. From germline, CDR1 is SGHVS and CDR2 FQNEAQ. The CDR3 reads CASSLARGPGWGYTF. In nucleotides, the CDR3 is TGTGCCAGCAGCTTAGCGCGGGGGCCCGGGTGGGGCTACACCTTC.

The chain carries TRBV18 and TRBJ2-7; 7 bases fit TRBD2. CDR3 length: 16 amino acids. Unmatched junction bases numbered 13, after V lost 5 bases and J lost 3 bases. Germline CDR1 and CDR2: KGHSH and LQKENI. CDR3 nucleotides: TGTGCCAGCTCAGAGGCACCGAGCGGGACCCTCTACGAGCAGTACTTC. This encodes CASSEAPSGTLYEQYF.

This clone was observed once. DNA of the CDR3: TGTGCCAGCACCGCAGGGGTGGGTGGCTACACCTTC. Protein sequence: CASTAGVGGYTF. The rearrangement joins TRBV6-5 to TRBJ1-2; perhaps TRBD1 as D (6 bases). V was pared by 7 bases and J by 7 bases, with 13 bases between. The CDR3 spans 12 residues. The V gene's germline CDR1 is MNHEY and CDR2 SVGAGI.

Turning to this clone: Additional DNA sequences in this sample encode the identical CDR3. CDR3 residues: CAWSVQSPSYNSPLHF. The DNA of the CDR3 is TGTGCCTGGAGTGTACAGTCGCCGTCCTATAATTCACCCCTCCACTTT. V usage is TRBV30 and J usage is TRBJ1-6; D gene unclear. Trimming cost V 0 bases and J 1 base, with 10 bases left between them. The germline CDR1 and CDR2 sequences are GTSNPN and SVGIG (reference sequence). The CDR3 totals 16 residues.

The chain joins TRBV11-3 to TRBJ2-7, with D unclear. CDR3 size: 13 residues. Trimming removed 5 bases from V and 0 bases from J, with 8 bases in between. Germline lookup yields CDR1 SGHNT and CDR2 YENEEA. The CDR3 sequence is CASSPSSSYEQYF. CDR3 nucleotide sequence: TGTGCCAGCAGCCCCTCAAGCTCCTACGAGCAGTACTTC.

The V gene is TRBV2, the J gene TRBJ2-2; D remains ambiguous. V lost 11 bases, J lost 0 bases, and 7 bases lay in between. This CDR3 has 12 residues. CDR1 and CDR2 from the germline V gene are SNHLY and FYNNEI. This CDR3 reads CAGGTNTGELFF. The CDR3, as DNA: TGTGCCGGCGGCACGAACACCGGGGAGCTGTTTTTT.

The rearrangement uses TRBV27 and TRBJ1-1; TRBD1 matches 9 bases. The CDR3 is 12 residues long. CDR1 and CDR2 (germline): MNHEY, SMNVEV (reference sequence). Trimming cost V 6 bases and J 4 bases; bases outside gene matches: 0. CDR3 nucleotide sequence: TGTGCCAGCAGGACAGGGGGCACTGAAGCTTTCTTT. Translation: CASRTGGTEAFF.